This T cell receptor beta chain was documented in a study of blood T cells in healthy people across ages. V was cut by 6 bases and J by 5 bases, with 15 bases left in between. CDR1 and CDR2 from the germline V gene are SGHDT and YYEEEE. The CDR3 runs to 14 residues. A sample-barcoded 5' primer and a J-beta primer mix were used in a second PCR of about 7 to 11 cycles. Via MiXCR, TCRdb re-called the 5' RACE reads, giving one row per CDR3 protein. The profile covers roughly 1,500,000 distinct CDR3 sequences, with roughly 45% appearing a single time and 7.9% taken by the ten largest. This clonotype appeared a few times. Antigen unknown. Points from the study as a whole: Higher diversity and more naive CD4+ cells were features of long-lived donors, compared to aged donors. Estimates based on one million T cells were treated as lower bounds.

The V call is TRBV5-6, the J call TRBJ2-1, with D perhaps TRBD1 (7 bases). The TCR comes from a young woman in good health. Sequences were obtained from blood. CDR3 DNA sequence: TGTGCCAGCACCACCGGCAGGGGGGACAATGAGCAGTTCTTC. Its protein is CASTTGRGDNEQFF.